The T cell receptor beta chain described here comes from a study of OX40 agonist ivuxolimab in advanced cancers. Study context: Enrollees could have had prior anti-PD-1, anti-PD-L1 or anti-CTLA-4 therapy, which more than 30% had received. Among those treated, three patients had partial responses, one with hepatocellular carcinoma and two with cutaneous melanoma. Study findings and constraints: Expanded clones were, on average, more numerous among CD8+ T cells than CD4+.

V lost 5 bases and J 3 bases, leaving 14 bases between the germline ends. The CDR3 spans 14 residues. Germline V gene data show CDR1 as SGHAT and CDR2 as FQNNGV. Method: immunoSEQ multiplex PCR; TCRdb's copy keeps in-frame clones and lacks some. Among tens of thousands of clones listed, roughly 85% were seen once. As for this clone: Antigen unknown.

Collection of blood occurred at baseline, at cycle 4 day 1, and at cycle 7 day 1. This sample comprised CD4+ or CD8+ T cells sorted from blood, obtained in a trial of the OX40 agonist ivuxolimab. This TCR derives from an adult with an advanced solid tumor such as melanoma, head and neck, liver or kidney cancer. The chain carries TRBV11-2 and TRBJ2-7; no clear D gene. CDR3 sequence (DNA): TGTGCCAGCAGCCCACCGACTCCGCACTACGAGCAGTACTTC. Its translation is CASSPPTPHYEQYF. The variable domain in full, completed from reference TRBV11-2 and TRBJ2-7, reads EAGVAQSPRYKIIEKRQSVAFWCNPISGHATLYWYQQILGQGPKLLIQFQNNGVVDDSQLPKDRFSAERLKGVDSTLKIQPAKLEDSAVYLCASSPPTPHYEQYFGPGTRLTVT.